The 23 T cell receptor beta chains given below trace back to one sample, sequenced in a study of shared clonotypes between healthy human individuals. Repertoires were generated with immunoSEQ multiplex PCR, while TCRdb's copy carries only in-frame clones and drops some. The table lists some 2,000,000 clones, approximately 94% of them singletons. Selected positively for CCR7 and CD45RO-negative, naive CD8 cells excluded terminally differentiated effector memory CD45RA+ cells. The sample was naive CD8+ T cells sorted from blood. Source of these receptors: a man aged 18 to 35 in good health.

The V call is TRBV4-3, the J call TRBJ2-7; D unclear. The CDR3 is 15 amino acids. Germline V gives CDR1 LGHNA, CDR2 YSLEER. Trimming cost V 1 base and J 2 bases, with 12 bases left between them. CDR3 residues: CASSQVLGKTYEQYF. CDR3 bases: TGCGCCAGCAGCCAAGTATTAGGGAAAACCTACGAGCAGTACTTC.

The chain combines TRBV11-2 with TRBJ2-3; D unresolved. CDR1 SGHAT and CDR2 FQNNGV come from the germline V gene. The CDR3 is 13 residues long. V lost 2 bases and J 4 bases, leaving 7 bases between the germline ends. The CDR3 spells CASSLQVPDTQYF. The CDR3, as DNA: TGTGCCAGCAGCTTACAGGTCCCAGATACGCAGTATTTT.

The chain recombines TRBV12-5 with TRBJ1-1, with 8 bases lining up with TRBD1. This CDR3 is 17 amino acids long. With 0 bases clipped from V and 1 base from J, the junction kept 7 bases outside the gene matches. Per germline, CDR1 LGHNT and CDR2 FRNRAP. The CDR3: CASGLVRQGAGNTEAFF. In DNA form, the CDR3 reads TGTGCTAGTGGTTTGGTACGGCAGGGGGCAGGGAACACTGAAGCTTTCTTT.

Notes on this clone: In the same sample, other DNA sequences code for this CDR3. This chain links TRBV19 with TRBJ2-7; the D gene is possibly TRBD2 (6 bases). The CDR3 sequence is 13 residues long. The V and J ends lost 5 bases and 2 bases respectively, with 10 bases between them. Germline CDR1 reads LNHDA; CDR2 reads SQIVND (reference sequence). CDR3 residues: CASSPGLPYEQYF. The CDR3 DNA is TGTGCCAGTAGTCCGGGACTTCCCTACGAGCAGTACTTC.

About this clone itself: Other DNA variants within this sample encode the same CDR3. The chain links TRBV27 to TRBJ2-7; 7 bases agree with TRBD1. Trimming removed 5 bases from V and 4 bases from J; junction bases left unmatched: 5. The length of the CDR3 is 13 residues. Germline V gene sequence: CDR1 MNHEY, CDR2 SMNVEV (reference sequence). This CDR3 is CASSPTGDYEQYF. The CDR3 coding sequence is TGTGCCAGCAGTCCTACAGGGGATTACGAGCAGTACTTC.

The chain has TRBV27 and TRBJ2-7; 9 bases agree with TRBD2. Germline V gene data show CDR1 as MNHEY and CDR2 as SMNVEV (reference sequence). The CDR3 sequence is 14 residues long. V shed 4 bases, J shed 3 bases, and the junction held 4 bases outside the gene matches. CDR3 sequence (DNA): TGTGCCAGCAGTTCAATAGCGGGAGTCTACGAGCAGTACTTC. It is translated as CASSSIAGVYEQYF.

Regarding this clone: Its ends do not fully match the called genes, so a read error is possible. The chain employs TRBV11-3 and TRBJ2-1, with 14 positions matching TRBD2. Germline loops: CDR1 SGHNT, CDR2 YENEEA. The CDR3 length is 14 residues. The CDR3 is CASSPGTSGGPVIF. CDR3 in DNA: TGTGCCAGCAGCCCAGGGACTAGCGGGGGTCCCGTCATCTTC.

The chain uses TRBV2 and TRBJ2-3; D possibly corresponds to TRBD2 (6 bases). Trimming removed 6 bases from V and 11 bases from J, with 21 bases in between. CDR1 and CDR2 from the germline V gene are SNHLY and FYNNEI. CDR3 size: 14 residues. The CDR3 coding sequence is TGTGCCAGCAGGGTAGCGGACACGGCGGTGGGGCAGTATTTT. It translates to CASRVADTAVGQYF.

On this clone: The same CDR3 can be traced to other DNA sequences in this sample. The chain uses TRBV27 and TRBJ2-7, with D unresolved. Deletions cut 1 base from V and 4 bases from J, with 8 bases between. CDR1 and CDR2 (germline): MNHEY, SMNVEV (reference sequence). There are 13 residues in the CDR3. The chain's CDR3 is CASSLLGGYEQYF. The CDR3 DNA follows: TGTGCCAGCAGTTTATTAGGCGGATACGAGCAGTACTTC.

J is TRBJ1-6 and V is TRBV11-2, with no clear D. Germline V lookup: CDR1 SGHAT, CDR2 FQNNGV. With 1 base removed from V and 3 bases from J, the gap between germline ends came to 10 bases. The CDR3 has 16 amino acids. CDR3 amino acids: CASSLAAGNYNSPLHF. DNA for the CDR3: TGTGCCAGCAGCTTAGCTGCGGGGAACTATAATTCACCCCTCCACTTT.

The chain recombines TRBV14 with TRBJ2-7, with 13 bases fitting TRBD2. CDR1 and CDR2 from the germline V gene are SGHDN and FVKESK. The CDR3 loop spans 17 amino acids. V was clipped by 4 bases and J by 2 bases; unmatched bases: 8. The CDR3 nucleotides are TGTGCCAGCAGCCCACTAGCGGGAGGGCCTTTTGCCTACGAGCAGTACTTC. Translated, it gives CASSPLAGGPFAYEQYF.

The chain couples TRBV6-1 to TRBJ2-7; 10 nucleotides align to TRBD1. V lost 4 bases, J lost 5 bases, and 8 bases stayed unmatched. Germline V lookup: CDR1 MNHNS, CDR2 SASEGT. CDR3 length equals 15 residues. Here the CDR3 reads CASSVGRDRGHEQYF. The CDR3 region has the DNA TGTGCCAGCAGTGTCGGCCGGGACAGGGGCCACGAGCAGTACTTC.

The gene calls are TRBV27 and TRBJ1-4; D remains ambiguous. V lost 1 base to trimming and J lost 0 bases, with 12 bases between them. Germline-derived CDR1 and CDR2 are MNHEY and SMNVEV (reference sequence). The CDR3 is made up of 17 amino acids. The CDR3 nucleotides are TGTGCCAGCAGTTTATTCAAGGGTAAGTCAACTAATGAAAAACTGTTTTTT. Translated: CASSLFKGKSTNEKLFF.

Remarks on this clone: This sample also contains other DNA sequences that code for the same CDR3. The CDR3 loop reads CASSIGLAGGNEQFF. The CDR3 DNA reads as TGTGCCAGTAGTATAGGACTAGCGGGAGGGAATGAGCAGTTCTTC. The chain recombines TRBV19 with TRBJ2-1, with 14 nucleotides matching TRBD2. The V segment lost 1 base and the J segment 7 bases; nucleotides outside the gene matches: 0. CDR3 size: 15 residues. Per germline, CDR1 LNHDA and CDR2 SQIVND (reference sequence).

For the CDR3, the DNA is TGTGCCTGGAGTGTACTTTCTAGGACTAGCGGGGGCGACTCCTACAATGAGCAGTTCTTC. Residues: CAWSVLSRTSGGDSYNEQFF. The J gene is TRBJ2-1, the V gene TRBV30; the match to TRBD2 covers 13 bases. Germline CDR1 and CDR2: GTSNPN and SVGIG (reference sequence). The CDR3 sequence is 20 residues long. The V and J ends lost 0 bases and 0 bases, in that order; junction bases with no gene match: 11.

This sequence joins TRBV6-1 and TRBJ2-1; TRBD2 is a possible D gene (6 bases). V was trimmed by 11 bases and J by 1 base, leaving 12 bases between them. Germline V CDR1 and CDR2: MNHNS, SASEGT. The CDR3 extends over 13 amino acids. The CDR3 nucleotides read TGTGCCCTTGCGGGGAGTTCCTACAATGAGCAGTTCTTC. This encodes CALAGSSYNEQFF.

Concerning this clone itself: Within the sample, other DNA sequences also encode this same CDR3. V and J are TRBV5-1 and TRBJ1-5; 10 nucleotides match TRBD1. The CDR3 spans 15 residues. V lost 4 bases to trimming and J lost 6 bases; unmatched junction nucleotides: 7. The germline V gene has CDR1 SGHRS and CDR2 YFSETQ. CDR3 region: CASSLGQGVGQPQHF. In DNA form, the CDR3 reads TGCGCCAGCAGCCTCGGACAGGGGGTCGGTCAGCCCCAGCATTTT. The variable domain in full, with the rest retrieved from reference TRBV5-1 and TRBJ1-5, is KAGVTQTPRYLIKTRGQQVTLSCSPISGHRSVSWYQQTPGQGLQFLFEYFSETQRNKGNFPGRFSGRQFSNSRSEMNVSTLELGDSALYLCASSLGQGVGQPQHFGDGTRLSIL.

The chain is built from TRBV5-4 and TRBJ1-4, with 9 bases lining up with TRBD1. V gave up 4 bases and J gave up 4 bases; unmatched junction bases: 5. The CDR3 sequence is 15 residues long. CDR1 and CDR2 (germline): SGHNT, YYREEE (reference sequence). CDR3 sequence reads: CASSAQGAGNEKLFF. Here the CDR3 DNA reads TGTGCCAGCAGCGCACAGGGGGCCGGTAATGAAAAACTGTTTTTT.

The gene calls are TRBV27 and TRBJ2-2; TRBD2 aligns across 14 bases. The germline gives CDR1 MNHEY, CDR2 SMNVEV (reference sequence). The CDR3 has 16 residues. V lost 6 bases, J lost 4 bases, and 4 bases stayed unmatched. CDR3 nucleotides: TGTGCCAGCAGATTCGGGACTAGCGGGGGCACCGGGGAGCTGTTTTTT. As protein: CASRFGTSGGTGELFF.

The V call is TRBV5-6, the J call TRBJ2-7; the match to TRBD2 covers 7 bases. Germline values: CDR1 SGHDT, CDR2 YYEEEE. The V and J ends lost 2 bases and 2 bases, in that order; junction bases with no gene match: 16. The CDR3 runs to 18 residues. CDR3 bases: TGTGCCAGCAGCTTCGGACCCTCTAGCGGAGGGGACCCCTACGAGCAGTACTTC. Its protein product is CASSFGPSSGGDPYEQYF.

A single count supports this clone. V and J are TRBV6-5 and TRBJ1-2, with TRBD1 identical over 8 bases. The CDR3 totals 14 residues. Trimming took 5 bases from V and 4 from J; bases not matched to a gene: 6. The germline V gene encodes CDR1 MNHEY and CDR2 SVGAGI. CDR3 in amino acids: CASSGQGLSYGYTF. DNA for the CDR3: TGTGCCAGCAGTGGACAGGGACTAAGCTATGGCTACACCTTC.

As concerns this clone: At one end the junction does not follow the germline gene, possibly because of a read error. V is TRBV7-7 and J is TRBJ1-5; no reliable D call. Germline CDR1 SSHAT, CDR2 FNYEAQ (reference sequence). This CDR3 has 17 amino acids. DNA of the CDR3: TGTGCTAGCAGCTTAGTGGAGGACGGAGAATGGATTCAGCCCCAGCATTTT. Translation: CASSLVEDGEWIQPQHF.

This chain connects TRBV4-3 to TRBJ1-3; a weak D match, TRBD1 (6 bases). Germline CDR1 is LGHNA and CDR2 is YSLEER. The CDR3 runs 16 residues. The V end was cut by 0 bases, the J end by 4 bases, with 13 bases between. CDR3 amino acids: CASSQDEAGHGNTIYF. CDR3 sequence (DNA): TGCGCCAGCAGCCAAGATGAGGCGGGACACGGAAACACCATATATTTT.